This T cell receptor beta chain was captured by sequencing in a study of beta chain features in type 1 diabetes. Germline loops: CDR1 SGDLS, CDR2 YYNGEE. Trimming left V 2 bases short and J 6 bases short, with 18 bases between. There are 16 residues in the CDR3. This clone was recorded a few times. Expressed TCRB transcripts were sequenced after all isolated RNA was converted to cDNA. Clones were read by immunoSEQ multiplex PCR, and TCRdb kept only the in-frame ones, dropping some. Here the sample spans about 140,000 clones, 9% to 10% being singletons. The source of this sequence is a woman in her thirties or forties in good health. Sequencing was done on a sample of central memory CD4+ T cells from blood. This rearrangement joins TRBV9 to TRBJ2-1; TRBD2 might be the D (6 bases). The DNA of the CDR3 is TGTGCCAGCAGCGTTATGACCGGGACTTCCCGCAATGAGCAGTTCTTC. Translated: CASSVMTGTSRNEQFF.